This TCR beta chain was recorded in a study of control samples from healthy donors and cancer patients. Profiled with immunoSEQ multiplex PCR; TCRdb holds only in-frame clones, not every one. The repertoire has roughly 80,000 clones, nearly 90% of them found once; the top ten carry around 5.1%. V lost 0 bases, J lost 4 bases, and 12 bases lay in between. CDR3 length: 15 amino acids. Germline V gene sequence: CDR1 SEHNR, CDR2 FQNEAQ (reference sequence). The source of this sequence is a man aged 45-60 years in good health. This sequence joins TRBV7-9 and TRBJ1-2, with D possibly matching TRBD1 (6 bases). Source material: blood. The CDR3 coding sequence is TGTGCCAGCAGCTTAGCGGACAGTGACCTCTATGGCTACACCTTC. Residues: CASSLADSDLYGYTF.